This passage covers 14 T cell receptor beta chains from one sample sequenced in a study of CD8 T cells in Susac syndrome. Reverse transcription of 0.5 to 1 ug RNA used random hexamers. TCRdb itself ran the immunoSEQ multiplex PCR reads through MiXCR, one entry per CDR3 protein. In the table there are tens of thousands of distinct CDR3 sequences, 93% of which are singletons. The sequencing sample was made of CD8+ T cells from PBMCs. These receptors were taken from a human donor in good health.

The V call is TRBV28, the J call TRBJ2-1; possible D gene TRBD2, 9 bases. CDR1 is MDHEN and CDR2 is SYDVKM in the germline V gene. The CDR3 extends over 16 amino acids. V lost 5 bases to trimming and J lost 4 bases, with 18 bases between them. As DNA, the CDR3 is TGTGCCAGCAGTCCAGGGGGCGGGGGGGGTTACAATGAGCAGTTCTTC. It codes for CASSPGGGGGYNEQFF.

The J gene is TRBJ1-2, the V gene TRBV20-1; no reliable D call. Per the germline V gene, CDR1 is DFQATT and CDR2 is SNEGSKA (reference sequence). This CDR3 region has 12 residues. V shed 0 bases and J shed 4 bases, with 6 bases lying between them. CDR3 region: CSARDASYGYTF. The CDR3 nucleotides are TGCAGTGCTAGAGATGCCAGCTATGGCTACACCTTC.

The chain employs TRBV7-2 and TRBJ2-7, with 7 bases identical to TRBD2. The length of the CDR3 is 15 residues. Germline-derived CDR1 and CDR2 are SGHTA and FQGNSA. Trimming took 5 bases from V and 2 from J; bases not matched to a gene: 9. The CDR3: CASSRGASGTYEQYF. The CDR3 DNA sequence: TGTGCCAGCAGCCGAGGGGCTAGCGGTACCTACGAGCAGTACTTC.

This chain links TRBV19 with TRBJ2-1; 10 bases align to TRBD2. Germline-derived CDR1 and CDR2 are LNHDA and SQIVND (reference sequence). V lost 5 bases, J lost 4 bases, and 8 bases stayed unmatched. The CDR3 contains 16 residues. In nucleotides, the CDR3 is TGTGCCAGTAGTGATAGCGGGAGGTACGGGTACAATGAGCAGTTCTTC. This sequence encodes CASSDSGRYGYNEQFF.

The V and J genes are TRBV13 and TRBJ2-2; 7 nucleotides agree with TRBD1. This CDR3 comprises 16 residues. V was clipped by 5 bases and J by 1 base; unmatched bases: 7. Looked up from germline, CDR1 is PRHDT and CDR2 is FYEKMQ (reference sequence). The CDR3 protein is CASSPGGTLNTGELFF. CDR3 DNA sequence: TGTGCCAGCAGCCCAGGGGGAACTTTGAACACCGGGGAGCTGTTTTTT.

This sequence joins TRBV27 and TRBJ2-3; no reliable D call. Trimming left V 6 bases short and J 0 bases short, with 7 bases between. CDR1 and CDR2 from the germline V gene are MNHEY and SMNVEV (reference sequence). The CDR3 spans 13 residues. The DNA of the CDR3 is TGTGCCAGCAGATCCGACAGCACAGATACGCAGTATTTT. Its protein product is CASRSDSTDTQYF.

The chain employs TRBV29-1 and TRBJ2-1, with D maybe TRBD2 (6 bases). This CDR3 contains 14 residues. V was pared by 3 bases and J by 3 bases, with 12 bases between. Per the germline V gene, CDR1 is SQVTM and CDR2 is ANQGSEA. CDR3 residues: CSVEAGLIYNEQFF. The CDR3 bases are TGCAGCGTTGAGGCGGGATTAATCTACAATGAGCAGTTCTTC.

The V call is TRBV24-1, the J call TRBJ2-7, with TRBD2 matching 8 bases. With V trimmed by 3 bases and J by 2 bases, 14 bases remained unmatched. This CDR3 spans 18 amino acids. Germline values: CDR1 KGHDR, CDR2 SFDVKD. CDR3 in amino acids: CATSDSRPNSGTPYEQYF. For the CDR3, the DNA is TGTGCCACCAGTGATAGCCGACCAAATAGCGGGACTCCCTACGAGCAGTACTTC.

The rearrangement uses TRBV28 and TRBJ2-3; 12 bases match TRBD2. Trimming removed 4 bases from V and 2 bases from J; junction bases left unmatched: 7. CDR3 length: 17 amino acids. In germline, CDR1 is MDHEN, CDR2 SYDVKM. Written as DNA, the CDR3 is TGTGCCAGCAGTTCAGGACTAGCGGGACGACCCACAGATACGCAGTATTTT. The encoded protein is CASSSGLAGRPTDTQYF.

V and J are TRBV10-3 and TRBJ2-7; 7 bases fit TRBD2. V lost 4 bases, J lost 4 bases, and 7 bases stayed unmatched. The CDR3 totals 14 residues. Looked up from germline, CDR1 is ENHRY and CDR2 is SYGVKD. Written as DNA, the CDR3 is TGTGCCATCAGTGGGCTAGCGGATCCTTACGAGCAGTACTTC. Encoded protein: CAISGLADPYEQYF.

The chain employs TRBV7-9 and TRBJ2-5; D may correspond to TRBD1 or TRBD2 (6 bases each). V lost 5 bases and J lost 1, with 20 bases in between. CDR1 SEHNR and CDR2 FQNEAQ come from the germline V gene (reference sequence). The CDR3 runs 17 residues. For the CDR3, the DNA is TGTGCCAGCAGCAGGGGGTCGGGGGAACCAAGCCAAGAGACCCAGTACTTC. Encoded protein: CASSRGSGEPSQETQYF.

J is TRBJ2-7 and V is TRBV2; D remains ambiguous. Germline V lookup: CDR1 SNHLY, CDR2 FYNNEI. V shed 7 bases and J shed 1 base, with 8 bases lying between them. This CDR3 is 12 amino acids long. The DNA of the CDR3 is TGTGCCAGCAACGACCGATCCTACGAGCAGTACTTC. This sequence encodes CASNDRSYEQYF.

This clonotype was recorded only once. This chain links TRBV27 with TRBJ1-5; D is unclear. V shed 5 bases and J shed 1 base, with 9 bases lying between them. Germline V gene data show CDR1 as MNHEY and CDR2 as SMNVEV (reference sequence). CDR3 length equals 14 residues. This chain's CDR3 is CASSRIGSNQPQHF. CDR3 nucleotides: TGTGCCAGCAGTCGGATCGGCAGCAATCAGCCCCAGCATTTT.

V and J are TRBV13 and TRBJ2-1; TRBD2 aligns across 8 bases. The V and J ends lost 5 bases and 1 base, in that order; junction bases with no gene match: 1. This CDR3 contains 14 residues. CDR1 is PRHDT and CDR2 is FYEKMQ in the germline V gene (reference sequence). In DNA form, the CDR3 reads TGTGCCAGCAGCCGGGGGGGGTCCTACAATGAGCAGTTCTTC. This translates into CASSRGGSYNEQFF.